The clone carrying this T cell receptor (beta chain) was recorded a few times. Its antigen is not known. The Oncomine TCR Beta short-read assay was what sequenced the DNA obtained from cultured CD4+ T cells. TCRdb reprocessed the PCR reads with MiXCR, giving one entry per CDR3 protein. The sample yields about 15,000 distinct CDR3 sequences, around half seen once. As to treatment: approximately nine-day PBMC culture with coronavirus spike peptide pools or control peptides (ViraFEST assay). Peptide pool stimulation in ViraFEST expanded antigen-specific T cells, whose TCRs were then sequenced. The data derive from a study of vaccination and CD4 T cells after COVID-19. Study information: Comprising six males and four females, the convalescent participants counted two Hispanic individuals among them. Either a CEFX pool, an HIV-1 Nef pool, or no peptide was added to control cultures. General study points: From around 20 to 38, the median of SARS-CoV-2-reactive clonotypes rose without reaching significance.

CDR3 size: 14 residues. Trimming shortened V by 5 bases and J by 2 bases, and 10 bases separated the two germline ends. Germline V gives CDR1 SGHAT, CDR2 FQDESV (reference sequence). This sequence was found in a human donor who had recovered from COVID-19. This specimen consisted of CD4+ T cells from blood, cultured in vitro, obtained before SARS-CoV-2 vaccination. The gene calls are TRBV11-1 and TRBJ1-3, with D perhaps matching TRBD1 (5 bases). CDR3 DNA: TGTGCCAGCAGCGGGGGGAGCACTGGAAACACCATATATTTT. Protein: CASSGGSTGNTIYF.